This T cell receptor beta chain comes out of a study of blood T cell repertoires in COVID-19. With V trimmed by 5 bases and J by 1 base, 8 bases remained unmatched. This CDR3 contains 16 residues. CDR1 is MDHEN and CDR2 is SYDVKM in the germline V gene. This clone came up a few times. Per the study methods: Reference gene primer amplification gave estimated nucleated cell counts. Only in-frame clones appear in the TCRdb table, and some are missing; sequencing was by immunoSEQ multiplex PCR. That table is the source of V, J and clone size, and D and trimming were worked out from the DNA. The sample contains about 110,000 clones, 76% of which appear only once.

The genes are TRBV28 and TRBJ2-5, with TRBD1 matching over 9 bases. The source of this sequence is a man older than 75 with COVID-19, enrolled during active disease. Sequencing was carried out using peripheral blood. The CDR3 DNA follows: TGTGCCAGCAGTATCACCGGACAGGGGCTCCAAGAGACCCAGTACTTC. It is translated as CASSITGQGLQETQYF.